The 12 T cell receptor beta chains reported below all come from one sample, sequenced in a study of blood T cells in healthy people across ages. Then a second PCR, running about 6 to 11 cycles, was carried out with a sample-barcoded 5' primer and a J-beta primer mix. From the 5' RACE reads, TCRdb called clonotypes with MiXCR, one entry per CDR3 protein. There are 500,000 to 600,000 distinct CDR3 sequences in the sample; approximately 30% occur only once, and around a sixth lies in the top ten. Sample: blood. The receptors were gathered from a woman between 70 and 85 years old in good health.

The chain has TRBV7-3 and TRBJ2-1, with 8 nucleotides matching TRBD2. This CDR3 spans 17 amino acids. Germline trimming cut 4 bases from V and 5 bases from J; bases unmatched to any gene: 13. Per germline, CDR1 SGHTA and CDR2 FQGTGA. The CDR3 region has the DNA TGTGCCAGCAGCTCCCGAAGCGGGGGCGCTAACAACAATGAGCAGTTCTTC. It codes for CASSSRSGGANNNEQFF.

This clonotype was found a few times. This sequence joins TRBV6-2 or TRBV6-3 and TRBJ2-7; possibly TRBD2 for D (5 bases). Trimming took off 6 bases at V and 7 bases at J, with 19 bases between the two ends. Germline loops: CDR1 MNHEY, CDR2 SVGEGT. This CDR3 is built from 14 residues. The CDR3 coding sequence is TGTGCCAGCAGAAAAGGACCCACAACGGGGGAGCAGTACTTC. It specifies CASRKGPTTGEQYF.

This clonotype occurred a few times. The chain recombines TRBV7-2 with TRBJ2-3, with D possibly called TRBD1 or TRBD2 (5 bases each). Deletions cut 8 bases from V and 4 bases from J, with 10 bases between. Per germline, CDR1 SGHTA and CDR2 FQGNSA. The CDR3 runs to 12 residues. The CDR3, as DNA: TGTGCCAGCGGATCGGGGCCAGATACGCAGTATTTT. This sequence encodes CASGSGPDTQYF.

The gene calls are TRBV14 and TRBJ2-1; D perhaps matches TRBD1 (5 bases). The CDR3 is 13 residues long. V lost 4 bases and J 2 bases, leaving 6 bases between the germline ends. Germline V lookup: CDR1 SGHDN, CDR2 FVKESK. CDR3 sequence: CASSPDTYNEQFF. In DNA, the CDR3 is TGTGCCAGCAGCCCGGACACCTACAATGAGCAGTTCTTC.

This sequence joins TRBV5-1 and TRBJ2-5; no firm D call. V was cut by 0 bases and J by 5 bases, with 11 bases left in between. CDR3 size: 14 residues. The germline V gene has CDR1 SGHRS and CDR2 YFSETQ. CDR3 in DNA: TGCGCCAGCAGCTTGGAGCGAACCGGGGAGACCCAGTACTTC. Translation gives CASSLERTGETQYF.

The genes are TRBV3-1 and TRBJ2-1; possibly TRBD1 for D (5 bases). The J call could be wrong; TRBJ2-5 is a better fit for the DNA end. CDR1 and CDR2 from the germline V gene are LGHDT and YNNKEL (reference sequence). CDR3 length equals 11 residues. The CDR3 is CASSQGQYQYF. CDR3 sequence (DNA): TGTGCCAGCAGCCAAGGACAGTACCAGTACTTC.

V usage is TRBV4-1 and J usage is TRBJ2-3; no clear D gene. The germline CDR1 and CDR2 sequences are MGHRA and YSYEKL. The CDR3 covers 14 residues. Trimming removed 0 bases from V and 2 bases from J, with 6 bases in between. Written as DNA, the CDR3 is TGCGCCAGCAGCCAAGAACTGGTCACAGATACGCAGTATTTT. Residues: CASSQELVTDTQYF.

This clonotype was seen a few times. The chain recombines TRBV5-1 with TRBJ1-4; tentative D call: TRBD1 (5 bases). The V and J ends lost 0 bases and 4 bases respectively, with 7 bases between them. This CDR3 is 14 amino acids long. The germline V gene has CDR1 SGHRS and CDR2 YFSETQ. CDR3 in amino acids: CASSLGGDNEKLFF. The CDR3 DNA reads TGCGCCAGCAGCTTGGGAGGGGATAATGAAAAACTGTTTTTT.

The V gene is TRBV14, the J gene TRBJ1-2; 10 bases align to TRBD1. Trimming removed 1 base from V and 5 bases from J; junction bases left unmatched: 4. CDR1 is SGHDN, CDR2 FVKESK, per germline. The CDR3 extends over 15 amino acids. The CDR3 spells CASSQGRQGAYGYTF. In DNA, the CDR3 is TGTGCCAGCAGCCAAGGCCGACAGGGGGCTTATGGCTACACCTTC. Supplemented by reference TRBV14 and TRBJ1-2, the full variable domain reads EAGVTQFPSHSVIEKGQTVTLRCDPISGHDNLYWYRRVMGKEIKFLLHFVKESKQDESGMPNNRFLAERTGGTYSTLKVQPAELEDSGVYFCASSQGRQGAYGYTFGSGTRLTVV.

The gene calls are TRBV7-9 and TRBJ2-5; D perhaps matches TRBD2 (5 bases). The tail of the sequence fits TRBJ2-1 better, so the J call may be wrong. CDR1 is SEHNR and CDR2 is FQNEAQ in the germline V gene (reference sequence). The CDR3 has 14 residues. In DNA form, the CDR3 reads TGTGCCAGCAGCTTAAGGTCGGGGAGCAATGAGCAGTTCTTC. It translates to CASSLRSGSNEQFF.

The rearrangement joins TRBV11-1 to TRBJ2-7, with 10 bases matching TRBD1. With 5 bases clipped from V and 4 bases from J, the junction kept 11 bases outside the gene matches. Germline V gives CDR1 SGHAT, CDR2 FQDESV (reference sequence). The CDR3 totals 16 residues. The chain's CDR3 is CASSPIQRQGAYEQYF. The DNA for the CDR3 is TGTGCCAGCAGCCCAATACAGAGACAGGGGGCTTACGAGCAGTACTTC.

This sequence joins TRBV5-1 and TRBJ2-2; 7 bases are a match to TRBD1. V lost 4 bases and J lost 4; bases outside the gene matches: 7. From germline, CDR1 is SGHRS and CDR2 YFSETQ. The CDR3 totals 15 residues. The CDR3 reads CASSATGSSTGELFF. CDR3 nucleotide sequence: TGCGCCAGCAGCGCGACAGGGAGTAGCACCGGGGAGCTGTTTTTT.